Following are 25 T cell receptor beta chains from one sample sequenced in a study of OX40 agonist ivuxolimab in advanced cancers. Assay: immunoSEQ multiplex PCR; the TCRdb copy retains only in-frame clones and omits some. The repertoire has around 84,000 clones, less than 85% of them found once; the top ten carry less than 9.5%. This specimen consisted of CD4+ or CD8+ T cells sorted from blood, obtained in a trial of the OX40 agonist ivuxolimab. The receptors were sampled from an adult with an advanced solid tumor such as melanoma, head and neck, liver or kidney cancer.

The chain combines TRBV4-2 with TRBJ1-2; the D gene is possibly TRBD1 (5 bases). The ends were cut back, 2 bases at V and 3 bases at J, with 13 bases in the middle. Germline V gene lookup returns CDR1 LGHNA and CDR2 YNFKEQ. CDR3 size: 15 residues. The CDR3 region has the DNA TGTGCCAGCAGCCAACTACCCGGGACGGACTATGGCTACACCTTC. Protein sequence: CASSQLPGTDYGYTF.

A single count supports this clone. The rearrangement links TRBV27 to TRBJ2-5; D is perhaps TRBD1 or TRBD2 (6 bases each). Germline CDR1 and CDR2: MNHEY and SMNVEV (reference sequence). This CDR3 is built from 13 residues. Trimming removed 6 bases from V and 5 bases from J, with 13 bases in between. In DNA form, the CDR3 reads TGTGCCAGCAGGGGGGGCGGGATCGAGACCCAGTACTTC. This gives the protein CASRGGGIETQYF.

The chain couples TRBV5-1 to TRBJ1-1, with D possibly being TRBD1 (5 bases). The CDR3 consists of 17 residues. Germline V gives CDR1 SGHRS, CDR2 YFSETQ. Trimming left V 0 bases short and J 1 base short, with 16 bases between. CDR3 loop: CASSLAFGGRPNTEAFF. CDR3 coding DNA: TGCGCCAGCAGCTTGGCGTTTGGGGGGAGGCCGAACACTGAAGCTTTCTTT. The full variable domain, completed using reference TRBV5-1 and TRBJ1-1, is KAGVTQTPRYLIKTRGQQVTLSCSPISGHRSVSWYQQTPGQGLQFLFEYFSETQRNKGNFPGRFSGRQFSNSRSEMNVSTLELGDSALYLCASSLAFGGRPNTEAFFGQGTRLTVV.

This chain joins TRBV7-8 and TRBJ1-1; 8 bases are a match to TRBD1. This CDR3 spans 13 amino acids. The V gene end was trimmed by 5 bases and the J gene end by 3 bases; junction bases not matched to a gene: 2. Germline lookup yields CDR1 SGHVS and CDR2 FQNEAQ. CDR3 bases: TGTGCCAGCAGCCCCAGGGGGCACACTGAAGCTTTCTTT. This encodes CASSPRGHTEAFF.

J is TRBJ2-4 and V is TRBV2; possibly TRBD2 for D (6 bases). CDR1 and CDR2 (germline): SNHLY, FYNNEI. The CDR3 runs 15 residues. Trimming took 0 bases from V and 7 from J, leaving 13 bases between them. For the CDR3, the DNA is TGTGCCAGCAGTGAAGCTGTCGGGACTGGTAACATTCAGTACTTC. Its protein is CASSEAVGTGNIQYF.

The V call is TRBV10-3, the J call TRBJ2-5, with D uncertain. With 0 bases removed from V and 2 bases from J, the gap between germline ends came to 13 bases. Per germline, CDR1 ENHRY and CDR2 SYGVKD. The CDR3 runs 16 residues. The CDR3 region has the DNA TGTGCCATCAGTGAGTCGAAGGGTCGGGCTCAAGAGACCCAGTACTTC. Residues: CAISESKGRAQETQYF.

J is TRBJ2-1 and V is TRBV20-1; D remains ambiguous. This CDR3 contains 11 residues. V was pared by 3 bases and J by 13 bases, with 13 bases between. CDR1 and CDR2 from the germline V gene are DFQATT and SNEGSKA (reference sequence). The CDR3, as DNA: TGCAGTGCTAGCCCAGGAGCTTCCCAGTTCTTC. Encoded protein: CSASPGASQFF.

This chain uses TRBV2 with TRBJ1-2; D may be TRBD1 (6 bases). CDR1 is SNHLY, CDR2 FYNNEI, per germline. The CDR3 runs to 15 residues. Trimming cost V 1 base and J 2 bases, with 11 bases left between them. This chain's CDR3 is CASSEGQGSNYGYTF. CDR3 nucleotide sequence: TGTGCCAGCAGTGAAGGGCAGGGGAGCAACTATGGCTACACCTTC.

In this sample, this clone turned up once. J is TRBJ1-5 and V is TRBV6-4; D is ambiguous. This CDR3 is built from 13 residues. V lost 2 bases to trimming and J lost 4 bases, with 6 bases between them. CDR1 is MRHNA and CDR2 is SNTAGT in the germline V gene. The CDR3 reads CASSDGENQPQHF. The CDR3 DNA sequence: TGTGCCAGCAGTGACGGGGAGAATCAGCCCCAGCATTTT.

The CDR3 nucleotides are TGTGCCAGCAGCTTGGGCGGGGGTCGGGACACTGAAGCTTTCTTT. Amino acids: CASSLGGGRDTEAFF. The J gene is TRBJ1-1, the V gene TRBV5-4; a weak D match, TRBD1 (5 bases). V lost 0 bases to trimming and J lost 3 bases, with 12 bases between them. The CDR3 sequence is 15 residues long. Germline V gives CDR1 SGHNT, CDR2 YYREEE (reference sequence).

V usage is TRBV7-3 and J usage is TRBJ2-1, with D tentatively TRBD2 (6 bases). Germline V gene sequence: CDR1 SGHTA, CDR2 FQGTGA. CDR3 length equals 14 residues. Deletions cut 2 bases from V and 6 bases from J, with 11 bases between. The chain's CDR3 is CASSLPGTANEQFF. The DNA of the CDR3 is TGTGCCAGCAGCTTACCCGGGACTGCCAATGAGCAGTTCTTC.

The chain has TRBV11-3 and TRBJ2-1; TRBD1 agrees at 7 bases. With V trimmed by 8 bases and J by 4 bases, 8 bases remained unmatched. Per germline, CDR1 SGHNT and CDR2 YENEEA. This CDR3 is built from 14 residues. The CDR3 protein is CASLPGQNYNEQFF. The CDR3 coding sequence is TGTGCCAGCCTTCCGGGACAGAATTACAATGAGCAGTTCTTC. The whole variable domain, filled in from reference TRBV11-3 and TRBJ2-1, reads EAGVVQSPRYKIIEKKQPVAFWCNPISGHNTLYWYLQNLGQGPELLIRYENEEAVDDSQLPKDRFSAERLKGVDSTLKIQPAELGDSAVYLCASLPGQNYNEQFFGPGTRLTVL.

V is TRBV4-1 and J is TRBJ2-3; possibly TRBD2 for D (6 bases). Germline CDR1 and CDR2: MGHRA and YSYEKL. This CDR3 comprises 15 residues. The V gene lost 8 bases and the J gene lost 2 bases, with 17 bases spanning the gap. For the CDR3, the DNA is TGCGCCAGCCGTGTAGCGGAGGGCCCCACAGATACGCAGTATTTT. This encodes CASRVAEGPTDTQYF.

V and J are TRBV7-2 and TRBJ2-7; 7 bases are shared with TRBD2. V lost 3 bases and J lost 0; bases outside the gene matches: 2. The germline gives CDR1 SGHTA, CDR2 FQGNSA. The length of the CDR3 is 14 residues. CDR3 in DNA: TGTGCCAGCAGCTTGCGGGAGCTCTCCTACGAGCAGTACTTC. Protein: CASSLRELSYEQYF.

This clone was counted a few times. The rearrangement joins TRBV7-8 to TRBJ2-6; a weak D match, TRBD2 (5 bases). The length of the CDR3 is 15 residues. V lost 5 bases and J 3 bases, leaving 11 bases between the germline ends. Germline V gene sequence: CDR1 SGHVS, CDR2 FQNEAQ. The CDR3 here is CASSPWGVGANVLTF. CDR3 coding DNA: TGTGCCAGCAGCCCCTGGGGAGTTGGGGCCAACGTCCTGACTTTC.

A single count supports this clone. The rearrangement joins TRBV6-5 to TRBJ2-2; tentative D call: TRBD1 (5 bases). The CDR3 runs to 15 residues. The germline V gene has CDR1 MNHEY and CDR2 SVGAGI. The ends were cut back, 2 bases at V and 1 base at J, with 8 bases in the middle. The CDR3 DNA reads TGTGCCAGCAGTTACGACAGCTGGAACACCGGGGAGCTGTTTTTT. The encoded protein is CASSYDSWNTGELFF.

The J gene is TRBJ1-5, the V gene TRBV7-2; 7 bases fit TRBD1. The germline V gene encodes CDR1 SGHTA and CDR2 FQGNSA. V gave up 4 bases and J gave up 2 bases; unmatched junction bases: 2. The CDR3 runs 14 residues. The CDR3 sequence: CASSSRGGNQPQHF. The DNA for the CDR3 is TGTGCCAGCAGCTCCAGGGGGGGCAATCAGCCCCAGCATTTT.

V and J are TRBV18 and TRBJ2-1, with D uncertain. The length of the CDR3 is 19 residues. Germline values: CDR1 KGHSH, CDR2 LQKENI. Trimming removed 2 bases at V and 0 bases at J, with 20 bases between. The CDR3 sequence is CASSPIRQRSTSSYNEQFF. The CDR3 bases are TGTGCCAGCTCACCAATAAGGCAGCGTTCCACAAGCTCCTACAATGAGCAGTTCTTC.

V and J are TRBV27 and TRBJ1-2; D remains unclear. The CDR3 is made up of 13 amino acids. Trimming shortened V by 2 bases and J by 4 bases, and 8 bases separated the two germline ends. Germline V gene sequence: CDR1 MNHEY, CDR2 SMNVEV (reference sequence). This CDR3 is CASSLRTAYGYTF. The CDR3 coding sequence is TGTGCCAGCAGTTTAAGAACAGCCTATGGCTACACCTTC.

V is TRBV19 and J is TRBJ1-5; D gene uncertain. Trimming stripped 5 bases from V and 2 bases from J, with 10 bases between. The germline V gene has CDR1 LNHDA and CDR2 SQIVND (reference sequence). The CDR3 extends over 14 amino acids. The CDR3 region is CASSLSVGNQPQHF. As DNA, the CDR3 is TGTGCCAGTAGTCTCTCCGTGGGCAATCAGCCCCAGCATTTT.

V is TRBV13 and J is TRBJ2-3; 16 nucleotides align to TRBD2. The CDR3 is 18 amino acids. CDR1 PRHDT and CDR2 FYEKMQ come from the germline V gene (reference sequence). Trimming at V came to 3 bases and at J to 5 bases, leaving 8 bases not matched to a gene. The CDR3 is CASSFGTSGGADGDTQYF. The CDR3 DNA follows: TGTGCCAGCAGCTTCGGGACTAGCGGGGGGGCAGATGGAGATACGCAGTATTTT.

The chain uses TRBV5-4 and TRBJ2-2, with 9 nucleotides matching TRBD1. The CDR3 runs to 16 residues. V shed 4 bases, J shed 4 bases, and the junction held 8 bases outside the gene matches. Looked up from germline, CDR1 is SGHNT and CDR2 is YYREEE (reference sequence). The CDR3 DNA reads TGTGCCAGCAGCACGGGGGACAGGGTCGCCACCGGGGAGCTGTTTTTT. Translation: CASSTGDRVATGELFF.

Relative to its sample, this clone is large. This chain links TRBV11-3 with TRBJ1-2, with 7 bases that match TRBD1. The germline gives CDR1 SGHNT, CDR2 YENEEA. There are 14 residues in the CDR3. V lost 6 bases, J lost 5 bases, and 9 bases stayed unmatched. CDR3 bases: TGTGCCAGCAGTTCAGGGGGACCCTATTATGGCTACACCTTC. Translating gives CASSSGGPYYGYTF. Full variable domain (missing parts from reference TRBV11-3 and TRBJ1-2): EAGVVQSPRYKIIEKKQPVAFWCNPISGHNTLYWYLQNLGQGPELLIRYENEEAVDDSQLPKDRFSAERLKGVDSTLKIQPAELGDSAVYLCASSSGGPYYGYTFGSGTRLTVV.

The rearrangement links TRBV30 to TRBJ1-5, with D hard to call. Trimming pared 2 bases from V and 5 bases from J, leaving 10 bases between. This CDR3 comprises 13 residues. In germline, CDR1 is GTSNPN, CDR2 SVGIG (reference sequence). CDR3 DNA sequence: TGTGCCTGGAGTCTGTCGGGTTATCAGCCCCAGCATTTT. It translates to CAWSLSGYQPQHF.

This clone appeared once. V is TRBV6-6 and J is TRBJ2-3; D not certain. Germline-derived CDR1 and CDR2 are MNHNY and SVGAGI (reference sequence). The V gene lost 6 bases and the J gene lost 7 bases, with 14 bases spanning the gap. This CDR3 spans 13 amino acids. CDR3 DNA: TGTGCCAGCAGCCGCTCAGTCGGCTATACGCAGTATTTT. Translation: CASSRSVGYTQYF.